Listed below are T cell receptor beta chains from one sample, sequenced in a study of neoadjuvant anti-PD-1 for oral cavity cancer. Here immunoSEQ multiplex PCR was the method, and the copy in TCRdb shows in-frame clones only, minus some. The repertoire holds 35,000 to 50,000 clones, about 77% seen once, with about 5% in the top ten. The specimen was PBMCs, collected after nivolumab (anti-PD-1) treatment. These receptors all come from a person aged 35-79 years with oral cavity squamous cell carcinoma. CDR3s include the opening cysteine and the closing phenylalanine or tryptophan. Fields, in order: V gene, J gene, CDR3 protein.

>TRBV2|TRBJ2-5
CASRGLAGGQETQYF
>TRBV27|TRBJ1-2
CASRRQPLVSGYTF
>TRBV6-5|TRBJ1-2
CASRQLDSNYGYTF
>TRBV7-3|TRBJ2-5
CASSYGTGGHETQYF
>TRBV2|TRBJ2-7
CASSDPGGRLDEQYF
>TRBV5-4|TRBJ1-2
CASSLASTGTYGYTF
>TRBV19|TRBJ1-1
CASSPRTLNTEAFF
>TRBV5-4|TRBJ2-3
CASSLVGPREDTQYF
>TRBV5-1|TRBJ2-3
CASSRGTSGGGTDTQYF
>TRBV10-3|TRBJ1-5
CAISEDRVQPQHF
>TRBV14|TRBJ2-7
CASSQDWVTYEQYF
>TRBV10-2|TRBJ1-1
CASSESGLEAFF
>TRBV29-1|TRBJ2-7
CSVVGQGQGLGEQYF
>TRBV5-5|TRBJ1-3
CASSLDWGGGNTIYF
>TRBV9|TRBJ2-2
CASSVEGTGELFF
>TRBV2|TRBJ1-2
CASSEEAREGAGGYTF
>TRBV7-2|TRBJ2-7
CASSLYNTRSYEQYF
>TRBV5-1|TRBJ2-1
CASSPLGVSSYNEQFF
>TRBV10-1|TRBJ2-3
CASSDKGKGTDTQYF
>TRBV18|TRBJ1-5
CASSSNVGNQPQHF
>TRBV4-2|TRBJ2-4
CASSQARGGNIQYF
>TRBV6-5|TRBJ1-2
CASSYGGTANYGYTF
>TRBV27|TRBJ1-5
CASKTGDSNQPQHF
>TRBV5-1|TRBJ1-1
CASSLTGSHEAFF
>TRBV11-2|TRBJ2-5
CASSLNREGTQYF
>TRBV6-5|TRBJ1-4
CASSPGITGEKLFF
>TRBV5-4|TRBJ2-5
CASSLAGGRETQYF
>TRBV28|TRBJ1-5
CATIPLPNQPQHF
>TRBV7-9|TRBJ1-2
CASSRGQNYGYTF
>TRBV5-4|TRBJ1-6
CASRGQQNSPLHF
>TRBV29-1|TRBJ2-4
CSVEGTALAKNIQYF
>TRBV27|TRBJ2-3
CASTQASPTDTQYF
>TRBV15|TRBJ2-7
CATGGIGLYEQYF
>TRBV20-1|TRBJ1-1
CSAPSGAESF
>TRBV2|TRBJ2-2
CASSERGTVYNTGELFF
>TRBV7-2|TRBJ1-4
CASSLTGVANEKLFF
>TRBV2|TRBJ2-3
CASSGERGRTDTQYF
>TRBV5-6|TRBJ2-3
CASSLRSAYSTDTQYF
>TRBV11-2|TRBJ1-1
CASSLGQGAMNTEAFF
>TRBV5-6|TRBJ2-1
CASNKPGQGPSEQFF
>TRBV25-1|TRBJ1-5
CASRSQGGNQPQHF
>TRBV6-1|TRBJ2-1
CASSLGQNSYNEQFF
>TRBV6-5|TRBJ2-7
CASSYSAQSYEQYF
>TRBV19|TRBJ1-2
CASSTPQNYGYTF
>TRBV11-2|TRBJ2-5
CASSARGGTDRFQETQYF